The sequence of this T cell receptor (beta chain) was determined in a study of blood T cell repertoires in COVID-19. At the level of the study: COVID-19 samples collected from the United States, Italy and Spain covered acute and convalescent phases.

Generated by immunoSEQ multiplex PCR, the TCRdb table keeps only in-frame clones and is missing some. In the table there are 80,000 to 90,000 clones, approximately 86% of which are singletons. This TCR derives from a man at least 80 years old with active or convalescent COVID-19. The sample was peripheral blood.

The CDR3 DNA reads TGTGCCAGTAGGACATCCGGGGTCAATCAGCCCCAGCATTTT. This translates into CASRTSGVNQPQHF. This rearrangement joins TRBV19 to TRBJ1-5; D not resolved. This CDR3 contains 14 residues. The germline CDR1 and CDR2 sequences are LNHDA and SQIVND (reference sequence). The V end was cut by 6 bases, the J end by 3 bases, with 12 bases between. Based on the CDR3 plus reference TRBV19 and TRBJ1-5, the full variable domain is DGGITQSPKYLFRKEGQNVTLSCEQNLNHDAMYWYRQDPGQGLRLIYYSQIVNDFQKGDIAEGYSVSREKKESFPLTVTSAQKNPTAFYLCASRTSGVNQPQHFGDGTRLSIL.